This T cell receptor beta chain is from a study of cytomegalovirus exposure and HLA in healthy donors. Comments on this clone: Its antigen is unidentified.

Trimming took 3 bases from V and 6 from J; bases not matched to a gene: 7. CDR3 length: 16 residues. Germline CDR1 is SGHAT and CDR2 is FQNNGV. Primers included in the PCR were 60 Vbeta and 13 Jbeta primers. TCRdb keeps only in-frame clones here, not all; method: immunoSEQ multiplex PCR. The sample holds some 190,000 clones; around 81% are singletons and the top ten take about 1.7%. Notes on the study in general: Presence/absence analyses took donor sequencing depth as roughly uniform.

Sequenced: PBMCs. This rearrangement joins TRBV11-2 to TRBJ2-2; 10 bases map to TRBD2. This sequence originates from a man aged 18 to 29 in good health and CMV-seronegative. The CDR3 nucleotides read TGTGCCAGCAGCTTGGCTAGCGGGGGCTCACCCGGGGAGCTGTTTTTT. Translated: CASSLASGGSPGELFF.